The 27 T cell receptor beta chains reported below all come from one sample, sequenced in a study of T cells in Graves' hyperthyroidism and ophthalmopathy. RNA transcripts yielded amplified TCR beta CDR3 regions. Carried out on the TCR CDR3, a first-round RT-PCR used the HTBI primer set. MiXCR was run by TCRdb on the multiplex PCR reads, yielding one entry per CDR3 protein. Among 500,000 or so distinct CDR3 sequences listed, roughly a sixth were seen once. The sample taken for sequencing was blood. The receptors stem from a woman in her late teens or twenties with Graves' ophthalmopathy.

This clonotype was seen a few times. The rearrangement joins TRBV6-1 to TRBJ2-5; D might be TRBD1 (6 bases). The V end lost 0 bases, the J end lost 5 bases, and 13 bases lay between the germline ends. This CDR3 contains 15 residues. CDR1 is MNHNS and CDR2 is SASEGT in the germline V gene. CDR3 in amino acids: CASSEAGNRVETQYF. CDR3 coding DNA: TGTGCCAGCAGTGAAGCGGGAAACAGGGTTGAGACCCAGTACTTC.

This clonotype showed up just a few times. The rearrangement links TRBV20-1 to TRBJ2-3; possible D gene TRBD2, 5 bases. The germline V gene encodes CDR1 DFQATT and CDR2 SNEGSKA (reference sequence). The CDR3 extends over 14 amino acids. V lost 2 bases to trimming and J lost 0 bases, with 9 bases between them. CDR3 coding DNA: TGCAGTGCTAGATTGGGAGTGAGCACAGATACGCAGTATTTT. Amino acid sequence: CSARLGVSTDTQYF.

This clonotype has a count of ten or more. V and J are TRBV10-3 and TRBJ1-6; D gene uncertain. This CDR3 is 13 amino acids long. Looked up from germline, CDR1 is ENHRY and CDR2 is SYGVKD. Trimming removed 7 bases from V and 10 bases from J, with 14 bases in between. CDR3 DNA: TGTGCCATCAATCCCGACGGTGGCTCACCCCTCCACTTT. It yields the protein CAINPDGGSPLHF.

This clonotype was seen many times. The chain uses TRBV20-1 and TRBJ2-1; maybe TRBD1 (5 bases). Germline V CDR1 and CDR2: DFQATT, SNEGSKA (reference sequence). There are 17 residues in the CDR3. Deletions cut 2 bases from V and 7 bases from J, with 24 bases between. CDR3 residues: CSARIGRVGHTKNEQFF. CDR3 DNA sequence: TGCAGTGCTAGAATTGGCAGGGTAGGTCATACGAAGAATGAGCAGTTCTTC.

This clonotype was detected ten times or more. This chain links TRBV12-3 or TRBV12-4 with TRBJ1-2; 7 bases agree with TRBD1. V was pared by 5 bases and J by 4 bases, with 4 bases of the junction left unmatched. The CDR3 runs 13 residues. Here the CDR3 reads CASSTGTVYGYTF. The CDR3 region has the DNA TGTGCCAGCAGTACGGGGACAGTCTATGGCTACACCTTC.

This clonotype was counted a few times. This rearrangement joins TRBV29-1 to TRBJ2-1; a possible D gene is TRBD2 (5 bases). Germline CDR1 is SQVTM and CDR2 is ANQGSEA. V lost 6 bases, J lost 4 bases, and 13 bases lay in between. This CDR3 has 13 amino acids. For the CDR3, the DNA is TGCAGCGTCGGACTTTTAGGTTACAATGAGCAGTTCTTC. It translates to CSVGLLGYNEQFF.

V gene TRBV5-4 combines with J gene TRBJ2-5; 8 positions agree with TRBD2. Germline trimming cut 0 bases from V and 4 bases from J; bases unmatched to any gene: 8. Germline V gene sequence: CDR1 SGHNT, CDR2 YYREEE (reference sequence). The CDR3 has 16 amino acids. CDR3 loop: CASSLGGAGAGETQYF. The CDR3, as DNA: TGTGCCAGCAGCTTGGGGGGAGCGGGAGCGGGAGAGACCCAGTACTTC.

This clonotype was counted many times. The rearrangement joins TRBV28 to TRBJ2-1; possibly TRBD1 or TRBD2 for D (5 bases each). The V end was cut by 5 bases, the J end by 4 bases, with 15 bases between. The CDR3 sequence is 15 residues long. Germline assignment: CDR1 MDHEN and CDR2 SYDVKM. For the CDR3, the DNA is TGTGCCAGCAGTAAGCCGGGACGCGGATACAATGAGCAGTTCTTC. Protein sequence: CASSKPGRGYNEQFF.

This clonotype has at least ten counts. The rearrangement joins TRBV28 to TRBJ2-6, with 7 bases fitting TRBD2. Unmatched junction bases numbered 14, after V lost 8 bases and J lost 1 base. The CDR3 is 18 amino acids. Looked up from germline, CDR1 is MDHEN and CDR2 is SYDVKM. The CDR3 DNA follows: TGTGCCAGCCACCCGTGGGGCCAGGGAGGGTCTGGGGCCAACGTCCTGACTTTC. It specifies CASHPWGQGGSGANVLTF.

This chain links TRBV28 with TRBJ1-4; 10 bases align to TRBD1. The CDR3 length is 14 residues. Germline CDR1 and CDR2: MDHEN and SYDVKM. V shed 10 bases and J 6 bases; nucleotides not matched to a gene: 8. The chain's CDR3 is CAIDPGTGDEKLFF. CDR3 nucleotides: TGTGCCATCGACCCCGGGACAGGGGATGAAAAACTGTTTTTT.

This clonotype was recorded at least ten times. V is TRBV5-1 and J is TRBJ2-7, with TRBD1 identical over 11 bases. The CDR3 loop spans 15 amino acids. From germline, CDR1 is SGHRS and CDR2 YFSETQ. V lost 4 bases and J lost 3; bases outside the gene matches: 6. The CDR3 DNA reads as TGCGCCAGCAGCGTAACGGACAGGGGGCTCTACGAGCAGTACTTC. Protein: CASSVTDRGLYEQYF.

This clonotype was seen repeatedly, ten times or more. This rearrangement joins TRBV6-1 to TRBJ2-7; D uncertain. CDR3 length: 12 residues. Germline CDR1 MNHNS, CDR2 SASEGT. V was shortened by 10 bases and J by 4 bases, with 14 bases between the two germline ends. The CDR3 DNA sequence: TGTGCCACCACGGACGGACGGTACGAGCAGTACTTC. Encoded protein: CATTDGRYEQYF.

In its sample, this clonotype was seen many times. V and J are TRBV20-1 and TRBJ2-7, with 9 bases identical to TRBD1. The CDR3 consists of 14 residues. The V gene end was trimmed by 6 bases and the J gene end by 1 base; junction bases not matched to a gene: 7. CDR1 DFQATT and CDR2 SNEGSKA come from the germline V gene (reference sequence). The CDR3 protein is CSADPGTGSYEQYF. The CDR3 nucleotides read TGCAGTGCCGACCCCGGGACAGGGTCCTACGAGCAGTACTTC.

In its sample, this clonotype was seen many times. The V and J genes are TRBV11-2 and TRBJ1-1; D is undetermined. The CDR3 is 14 amino acids. The germline V and J ends were trimmed by 1 base and 4 bases, with 10 bases remaining between them. Germline CDR1 is SGHAT and CDR2 is FQNNGV. DNA of the CDR3: TGTGCCAGCAGCTTAGGCCCACGGAGCACTGAAGCTTTCTTT. This sequence encodes CASSLGPRSTEAFF.

In this sample, this clonotype turned up a few times. This rearrangement joins TRBV6-1 to TRBJ2-7, with 13 bases lining up with TRBD2. V lost 5 bases, J lost 1 base, and 5 bases stayed unmatched. The CDR3 covers 16 residues. Germline assignment: CDR1 MNHNS and CDR2 SASEGT. This CDR3 is CASSPWTSGRSYEQYF. The CDR3 region has the DNA TGTGCCAGCAGTCCCTGGACTAGCGGGAGATCCTACGAGCAGTACTTC.

The chain carries TRBV15 and TRBJ1-4; 9 nucleotides agree with TRBD1. Per the germline V gene, CDR1 is LNHNV and CDR2 is YYDKDF (reference sequence). Trimming at V came to 1 base and at J to 8 bases, leaving 8 bases not matched to a gene. The CDR3 extends over 16 amino acids. CDR3 DNA: TGTGCCACCAGCAGAGCGGGGGACAGGGTGGGCGAAAAACTGTTTTTT. Translated: CATSRAGDRVGEKLFF.

The V gene is TRBV20-1, the J gene TRBJ2-2, with no clear D. Trimming left V 0 bases short and J 8 bases short, with 13 bases between. From germline, CDR1 is DFQATT and CDR2 SNEGSKA (reference sequence). The CDR3 runs 14 residues. In nucleotides, the CDR3 is TGCAGTGCTAGAGATAGGTCCTTTGGTGGGGAGCTGTTTTTT. Its protein product is CSARDRSFGGELFF.

This clonotype was found many times. V is TRBV20-1 and J is TRBJ2-7; 7 positions match TRBD1. The germline gives CDR1 DFQATT, CDR2 SNEGSKA (reference sequence). V lost 0 bases to trimming and J lost 2 bases; unmatched junction nucleotides: 10. The CDR3 loop spans 16 amino acids. The DNA for the CDR3 is TGCAGTGCTAGAGATCGAGGGGGCCTGGGCACCTACGAGCAGTACTTC. It translates to CSARDRGGLGTYEQYF.

This clonotype was detected ten times or more. The chain couples TRBV30 to TRBJ2-3, with 9 nucleotides matching TRBD1. Germline trimming cut 3 bases from V and 6 bases from J; bases unmatched to any gene: 7. Germline assignment: CDR1 GTSNPN and CDR2 SVGIG (reference sequence). The CDR3 runs 14 residues. The CDR3 protein is CAWSLGQGVDTQYF. The CDR3 nucleotides read TGTGCCTGGAGCCTGGGACAGGGCGTCGATACGCAGTATTTT. The full variable domain, its missing parts supplied by reference TRBV30 and TRBJ2-3, is SQTIHQWPATLVQPVGSPLSLECTVEGTSNPNLYWYRQAAGRGLQLLFYSVGIGQISSEVPQNLSASRPQDRQFILSSKKLLLSDSGFYLCAWSLGQGVDTQYFGPGTRLTVL.

As regards this clonotype: A much larger clone lies one base from this, so it may be a read error. The chain carries TRBV2 and TRBJ2-1; D not resolved. Germline lookup yields CDR1 SNHLY and CDR2 FYNNEI. The CDR3 has 13 amino acids. The CDR3 sequence is CAIMAENYNEQCF. The CDR3 DNA reads as TGTGCCATCATGGCGGAAAACTACAATGAGCAGTGCTTC.

This chain joins TRBV13 and TRBJ2-3; 9 bases agree with TRBD2. This CDR3 comprises 16 residues. CDR1 and CDR2 (germline): PRHDT, FYEKMQ (reference sequence). The trim removed 4 bases at V and 0 bases at J, leaving 5 bases unmatched. CDR3 protein: CASSSGSGSSTDTQYF. CDR3 bases: TGTGCCAGCAGCTCTGGTAGCGGGAGTAGCACAGATACGCAGTATTTT.

The J gene is TRBJ1-5, the V gene TRBV11-2; D is uncertain. Trimming stripped 1 base from V and 4 bases from J, with 11 bases between. CDR1 and CDR2 from the germline V gene are SGHAT and FQNNGV. The CDR3 loop spans 15 amino acids. The DNA for the CDR3 is TGTGCCAGCAGCTTAGGAAGGAGTTTTAATCAGCCCCAGCATTTT. This encodes CASSLGRSFNQPQHF.

Ten or more counts support this clonotype. The chain uses TRBV30 and TRBJ2-7; 7 bases match TRBD2. The CDR3 contains 13 residues. CDR1 and CDR2 (germline): GTSNPN, SVGIG (reference sequence). The V segment lost 1 base and the J segment 6 bases; nucleotides outside the gene matches: 6. Here the CDR3 reads CAWSGKRGSEQYF. CDR3 in DNA: TGTGCCTGGAGTGGGAAGCGGGGATCCGAGCAGTACTTC.

Many counts were recorded for this clonotype. This sequence joins TRBV28 and TRBJ2-2, with D tentatively TRBD2 (5 bases). Trimming cost V 10 bases and J 5 bases, with 11 bases left between them. The CDR3 is 12 amino acids. The germline CDR1 and CDR2 sequences are MDHEN and SYDVKM. The DNA for the CDR3 is TGTGCCACAGCGAGAGGGACCGGGGAGCTGTTTTTT. As protein: CATARGTGELFF. Variable domain in full (rest from reference TRBV28 and TRBJ2-2): DVKVTQSSRYLVKRTGEKVFLECVQDMDHENMFWYRQDPGLGLRLIYFSYDVKMKEKGDIPEGYSVSREKKERFSLILESASTNQTSMYLCATARGTGELFFGEGSRLTVL.

This clonotype showed up many times. The rearrangement uses TRBV20-1 and TRBJ2-3; the D gene is possibly TRBD2 (6 bases). V lost 5 bases to trimming and J lost 9 bases, with 24 bases between them. The length of the CDR3 is 15 residues. Germline CDR1 DFQATT, CDR2 SNEGSKA (reference sequence). DNA of the CDR3: TGCAGTGCTGGGACGACTAGTCAGCCCTGGGTCACGCAGTATTTT. It translates to CSAGTTSQPWVTQYF.

This clonotype was counted only a few times. J is TRBJ1-2 and V is TRBV5-1; 7 bases are shared with TRBD1. The germline V gene encodes CDR1 SGHRS and CDR2 YFSETQ. Trimming took 0 bases from V and 5 from J; bases not matched to a gene: 7. The CDR3 has 15 residues. The CDR3 protein is CASSLDRGGWYGYTF. CDR3 nucleotides: TGCGCCAGCAGCTTGGACAGGGGAGGATGGTATGGCTACACCTTC.

The rearrangement uses TRBV12-3 or TRBV12-4 and TRBJ1-2; D is perhaps TRBD1 (6 bases). Trimming cost V 5 bases and J 4 bases, with 17 bases left between them. The CDR3 totals 15 residues. The CDR3: CASSESPTGSYGYTF. The CDR3 nucleotides are TGTGCCAGCAGTGAATCCCCGACAGGCTCCTATGGCTACACCTTC.